Listed here is a single TCR beta chain. Using its own MiXCR run on the 5' RACE reads, TCRdb lists one record per CDR3 protein. Altogether 250,000 to 350,000 distinct CDR3 sequences are present, over 8.5% being singletons, with the ten largest covering roughly 7%. V dropped 4 bases and J dropped 2; count of bases not matched to a gene: 16. Germline CDR1 and CDR2: MNHNS and SASEGT. There are 19 residues in the CDR3. This specimen comes from a study of identical twins. These data also formed part of another study, on yellow fever vaccine responses in identical twins.

The TCR was taken from a woman under 30 in good health. The rearrangement links TRBV6-1 to TRBJ2-2; 7 bases match TRBD2. Material for sequencing was CD8+ T cells sorted from blood. The CDR3 loop is CASSVGGAGHMTNTGELFF. CDR3 nucleotide sequence: TGTGCCAGCAGTGTAGGAGGAGCGGGGCATATGACCAACACCGGGGAGCTGTTTTTT.